These T cell receptor beta chains were read from a single sample in a study of T cells in Graves' hyperthyroidism and ophthalmopathy. TCRdb re-analysed the multiplex PCR reads in MiXCR, keeping a single row per CDR3 protein. Among hundreds of thousands of distinct CDR3 sequences listed, under 15% were seen once. The sequenced material came from blood. The receptors were sampled from a young woman with Graves' hyperthyroidism. Both conserved end residues are part of each CDR3. A D gene is named only where the DNA matches it firmly.

v_gene,len,d_gene,CDR3aa
TRBV6-2/TRBV6-3,15,TRBD1,CASSYPPDRVTEAFF
TRBV29-1,15,.,CSVEDLTAHNEKLFF
TRBV14,14,.,CASSPRGGGTEAFF
TRBV9,15,.,CASSVVGFFTDTQYF
TRBV7-9,14,.,CASSYGTTSYEQYF
TRBV24-1,17,TRBD1,CATSDCDRVWVNTEAFF
TRBV5-1,22,TRBD2,CASSLSRLGLAVKKGNTGELFF
TRBV14,16,TRBD2,CASSQVGLAGLDTQYF
TRBV25-1,15,.,CASSDLRDEYTEAFF
TRBV7-2,13,.,CASSPGSADTQYF
TRBV7-3,18,.,CASSLTGGSQADTDTQYF
TRBV30,12,.,CAWNRDAYEQYF
TRBV30,13,.,CAWSGDKDEKLFF
TRBV28,17,.,CASSSRNAGANGEKLFF
TRBV5-1,16,TRBD2,CASSLEALAVADTQYF
TRBV2,16,.,CASSEVGRAGRNIQYF
TRBV11-1,11,.,CASGTRHEQYF
TRBV28,13,.,CASSHGGFDTQYF
TRBV10-3,13,TRBD2,CAISTSGQETQYF
TRBV6-1,18,TRBD2,CASSGSLAGEGFENIQYF
TRBV7-2,15,TRBD1,CASSPRQGAFSEQYF
TRBV15,16,TRBD2,CATSKRGLVLYNEQFF
TRBV14,14,.,CASSQGFTLYGYTF
TRBV6-2/TRBV6-3,19,.,CASKSLRRGRGEYQETQYF
TRBV7-2,15,TRBD1,CASSRMGQGHNEQFF
TRBV11-3,16,TRBD1,CASSLDSGQATETQYF
TRBV28,13,TRBD1,CASSLSGGGGYTF
TRBV20-1,14,.,CSARSKAGGNTIYF
TRBV6-1,16,.,CASRKIQGPSGNTIYF
TRBV10-1,12,TRBD2,CASCKTSHEQFF
TRBV2,16,.,CASSLERGIPTGELFF
TRBV27,17,TRBD2,CASSAQGYRGGNNEQFF
TRBV4-2,14,.,CASSQDGQANTQYF
TRBV3-1,15,.,CASSRPGRRYNEQFF
TRBV5-1,14,TRBD1,CASSTRTGGDEQYF
TRBV6-2/TRBV6-3,11,TRBD2,CASSLAGVRFF
TRBV20-1,14,.,CSASRPWISYEQYF
TRBV11-2,16,TRBD2,CASSLQTSGRYNEQFF
TRBV5-1,16,.,CASSNAGTGAGETQYF
TRBV5-5,15,TRBD1,CASSSRPGTGDTQYF
TRBV28,17,TRBD2,CASSSYPSTSRNNEQFF
TRBV9,13,.,CASGSGPGNTIYF
TRBV18,15,TRBD1,CASSPIPDRTYGYTF
TRBV27,16,.,CASSPYTSRGNEKLFF
TRBV28,15,.,CASSSGRDRTDTQYF
TRBV3-1,16,.,CASSQGGPHSNQPQHF
TRBV27,14,.,CASSFESRNTEAFF
TRBV6-2/TRBV6-3,14,.,CASSTPKVANEQFF
TRBV9,16,.,CASSVATGRGQETQYF
TRBV6-1,13,.,CASSRTTGNTIYF
TRBV6-5,17,TRBD2,CASSYSNPAGGYNEQFF
TRBV3-1,13,.,CASSHAGGAEAFF
TRBV29-1,12,.,CSVTGKGETQYF